This T cell receptor beta chain was identified in a study of identical twins. The V gene end was trimmed by 5 bases and the J gene end by 9 bases; junction bases not matched to a gene: 8. Germline CDR1 is LGHDT and CDR2 is YNNKEL (reference sequence). This CDR3 comprises 14 residues. TCRdb re-called the 5' RACE reads with MiXCR, one entry per CDR3 protein. The repertoire holds about 280,000 distinct CDR3 sequences, approximately 8.5% seen once, with less than 2.5% in the top ten. This clonotype was detected many times. This sample also appeared in a second study, on yellow fever vaccine responses in identical twins.

This chain links TRBV3-1 with TRBJ2-1; TRBD2 matches 9 bases. Sequencing was carried out using memory (CD45RO+) T cells sorted from blood. The clonotype comes from a woman aged 18-29 years in good health. The CDR3 coding sequence is TGTGCCAGCAGCGCTCGAGCGGGAGGTCTTGAGCAGTTCTTC. Amino acid sequence: CASSARAGGLEQFF.